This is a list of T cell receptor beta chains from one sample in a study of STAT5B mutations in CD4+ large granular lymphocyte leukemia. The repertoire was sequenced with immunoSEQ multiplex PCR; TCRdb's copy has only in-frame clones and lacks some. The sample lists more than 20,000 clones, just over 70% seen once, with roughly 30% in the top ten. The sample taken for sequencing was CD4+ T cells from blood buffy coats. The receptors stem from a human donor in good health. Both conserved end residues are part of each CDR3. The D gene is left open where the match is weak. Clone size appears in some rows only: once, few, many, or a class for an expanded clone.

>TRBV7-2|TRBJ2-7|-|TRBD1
TGTGCCAGCAGCACTCGACAGGGTGGGTACGAGCAGTACTTC
CASSTRQGGYEQYF
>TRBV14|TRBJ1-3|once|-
TGTGCCAGCAGCCCCCGCGGAAGGGCTGAAAGTGGAAACACCATATATTTT
CASSPRGRAESGNTIYF
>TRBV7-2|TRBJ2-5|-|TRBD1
TGTGCCAGCAGCCGACAGGGCACATCGACGGGCCAAGAGACCCAGTACTTC
CASSRQGTSTGQETQYF
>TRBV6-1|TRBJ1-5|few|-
TGTGCCAGCAGTGAGCGGAGCAATCAGCCCCAGCATTTT
CASSERSNQPQHF
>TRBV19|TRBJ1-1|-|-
TGTGCCAGTAGTATCGAGCAGGTGGGCACTGAAGCTTTCTTT
CASSIEQVGTEAFF
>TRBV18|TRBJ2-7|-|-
TGTGCCAGCTCACCACCTTTGGGCAAGTTTGCCTCCGAGCAGTACTTC
CASSPPLGKFASEQYF
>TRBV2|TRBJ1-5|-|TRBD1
TGTGCCAGCAGTGAGACGGGACAGGGAGGGTATAGCAATCAGCCCCAGCATTTT
CASSETGQGGYSNQPQHF
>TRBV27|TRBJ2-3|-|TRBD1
TGTGCCAGCAGCTACCGGACAGGGATCGCGGGAGATACGCAGTATTTT
CASSYRTGIAGDTQYF
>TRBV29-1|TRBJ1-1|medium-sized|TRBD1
TGCAGCGTTGTCCGGGACAGGAACACTGAAGCTTTCTTT
CSVVRDRNTEAFF
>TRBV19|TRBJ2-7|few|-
TGTGCCAGTAGACCGACAGCTTCCTCCTACGAGCAGTACTTC
CASRPTASSYEQYF
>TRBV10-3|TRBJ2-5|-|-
TGTGCCATCAGTGATGGGTCCTCTGGGGAGACCCAGTACTTC
CAISDGSSGETQYF
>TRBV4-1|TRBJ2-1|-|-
TGCGCCAGCAGCCAAGGTAACGGACGGACCACCTACAATGAGCAGTTCTTC
CASSQGNGRTTYNEQFF
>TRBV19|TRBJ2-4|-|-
TGTGCCAGTAGTCCCAGCGGAGAGGGGGGCATTCAGTACTTC
CASSPSGEGGIQYF
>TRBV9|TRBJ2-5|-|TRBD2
TGTGCCAGCAGCGTAGACGCTGGCGGGGGGTACCAGTACTTC
CASSVDAGGGYQYF
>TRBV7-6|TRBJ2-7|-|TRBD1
TGTGCCAGCAGCTTATTGAGGGGGCCCTACGAGCAGTACTTC
CASSLLRGPYEQYF
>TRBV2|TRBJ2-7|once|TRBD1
TGTGCCAGCAGGGGGACAGGGGCGAACGAGCAGTACTTC
CASRGTGANEQYF
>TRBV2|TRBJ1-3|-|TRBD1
TGTGCCAGCAGTGAAGCAAAGGGGGCGAGCATATATTTT
CASSEAKGASIYF
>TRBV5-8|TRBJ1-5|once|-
TGTGCCAGCAGCTCGGAGAGTTATAGCAATCAGCCCCAGCATTTT
CASSSESYSNQPQHF
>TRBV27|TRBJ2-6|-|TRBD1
TGTGCCAGCAGTTTATCGGACAGGGGATCGGGGGCCAACGTCCTGACTTTC
CASSLSDRGSGANVLTF
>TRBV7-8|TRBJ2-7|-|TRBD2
TGTGCCAGCAGCTTATCCAGCGGGGGGTACGAGCAGTACTTC
CASSLSSGGYEQYF
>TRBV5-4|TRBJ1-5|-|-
TGTGCCAGCAGCGCAGACCGGGCCCTGGTCCCCCAGCATTTT
CASSADRALVPQHF
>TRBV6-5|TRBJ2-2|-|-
TGTGCCAGCAGGGAGAGGGTGAACACCGGGGAGCTGTTTTTT
CASRERVNTGELFF
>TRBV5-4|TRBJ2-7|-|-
TGTGCCAGCAGCCCCCCCGGGGGAAACGCGCGCGAGCAGTACTTC
CASSPPGGNAREQYF
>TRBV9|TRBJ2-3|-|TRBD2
TGTGCCAGCAGCGCCGGACTAGCGGGAGGCGCAGATACGCAGTATTTT
CASSAGLAGGADTQYF
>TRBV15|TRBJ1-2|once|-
TGTGCCACCAGCAGAGATCGGAAGGGGCGCGTCTATGGCTACACCTTC
CATSRDRKGRVYGYTF
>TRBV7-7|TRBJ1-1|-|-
TGTGCTAGCAGCTTAGCGCAGAACACTGAAGCTTTCTTT
CASSLAQNTEAFF
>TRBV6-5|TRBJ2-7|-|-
TGTGCCAGCAGTTACCCCGGCCGGGAATACGAGCAGTACTTC
CASSYPGREYEQYF
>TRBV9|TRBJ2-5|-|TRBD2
TGTGCCAGCACTAGGGGCCGAGTGGGGGGGGAGACCCAGTACTTC
CASTRGRVGGETQYF
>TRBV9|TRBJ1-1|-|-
TGTGCCAGCAGCTTGGGGGACCTCGGGGGGGAGACTGAAGCTTTCTTT
CASSLGDLGGETEAFF
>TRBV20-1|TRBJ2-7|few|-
TGCAGTGCTAGAGAGGGGTACGAGCAGTACTTC
CSAREGYEQYF
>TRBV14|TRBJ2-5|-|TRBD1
TGTGCCAGCAGCCCGACAGGGTCGGGGAAGACCCAGTACTTC
CASSPTGSGKTQYF
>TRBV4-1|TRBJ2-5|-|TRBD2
TGCGCCAGCAGCCAAGAACCACAGGGACTAGCGGGAGTGGTGACCCAGTACTTC
CASSQEPQGLAGVVTQYF
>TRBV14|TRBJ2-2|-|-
TGTGCCAGCAGCCAAGCGGGCCGGAGGGCCGGGGAGCTGTTTTTT
CASSQAGRRAGELFF
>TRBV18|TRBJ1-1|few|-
TGTGCCAGCTCACTAACCGGGTTCGGCACTGAAGCTTTCTTT
CASSLTGFGTEAFF
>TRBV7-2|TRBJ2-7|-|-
TGTGCCAGCAGCCCGACAAGGAGCTCCTACGAGCAGTACTTC
CASSPTRSSYEQYF
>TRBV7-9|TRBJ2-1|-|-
TGTGCCAGCAGTCCTGCGGGTAGCTTCGATGAGCAGTTCTTC
CASSPAGSFDEQFF
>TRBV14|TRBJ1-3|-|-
TGTGCCAGCAACACCGGTCCCGGAAACACCATATATTTT
CASNTGPGNTIYF
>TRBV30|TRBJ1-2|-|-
TGTGCCTGGAGTCGGGCCTCAAATGGCTACACCTTC
CAWSRASNGYTF
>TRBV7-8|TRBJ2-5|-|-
TGTGCCAGCAGCCCCACCGGACAGAACCAAGAGACCCAGTACTTC
CASSPTGQNQETQYF
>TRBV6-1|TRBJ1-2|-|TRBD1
TGTGCCAGCAGTGAACAGGGGGCGGCGGGTGGCTACACCTTC
CASSEQGAAGGYTF
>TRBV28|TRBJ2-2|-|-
TGTGCCAGCAGTTTAGAAACCGGGGAGCTGTTTTTT
CASSLETGELFF
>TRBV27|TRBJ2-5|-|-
TGTGCCAGCAGTTTATGGGCAGACGAGCAGACAAGAGAGACCCAGTACTTC
CASSLWADEQTRETQYF
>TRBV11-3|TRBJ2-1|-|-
TGTGCCAGCAGCGCCGGGGTGGAGCAGTTCTTC
CASSAGVEQFF
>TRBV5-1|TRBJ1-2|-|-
TGCGCCAGCAGCGTAGAGTCAACCTTGGATGGCTACACCTTC
CASSVESTLDGYTF
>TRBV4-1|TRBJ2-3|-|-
TGCGCCAGCAGCCTATCGTTAAGGAGCGTTGGACCCGCGGTAGTCGCGCAGTATTTT
CASSLSLRSVGPAVVAQYF
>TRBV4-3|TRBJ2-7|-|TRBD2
TGCGCCAGCAGCCCCGGGACTAGCGGGGCCGCCGAGCAGTACTTC
CASSPGTSGAAEQYF
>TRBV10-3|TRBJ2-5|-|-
TGTGCCATCAGTGAGTTGGGTCAGGGGAGTGAGACCCAGTACTTC
CAISELGQGSETQYF
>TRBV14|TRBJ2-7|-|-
TGTGCCAGCAGCCGGACTGGGGGTGGCTACGAGCAGTACTTC
CASSRTGGGYEQYF
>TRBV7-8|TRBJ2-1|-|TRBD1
TGTGCCAGCAGCTTAGTTGGGACAGGGCCCCATGAGCAGTTCTTC
CASSLVGTGPHEQFF